This T cell receptor beta chain was sequenced for a study of post-analysis software for immune sequencing data. At the level of the study: Patients with relapsing-remitting, secondary progressive and progressive-relapsing multiple sclerosis courses were all represented. Notes on the study in general: In multiple sclerosis, normalized Chao1 diversity was significantly below that of controls. Samples prepared in the same batch strongly co-clustered by F measure.

Carried by the TCR beta cDNA libraries were unique molecular identifiers. Out of roughly 0.85 to 10 million T cells, 450,000 to 600,000 cDNA molecules were generated. From the PCR reads, TCRdb called clonotypes with MiXCR, one entry per CDR3 protein. The repertoire holds approximately 690,000 distinct CDR3 sequences, with around 64% as singletons. Worth noting for this clonotype: Its antigen is currently unknown.

The sample was blood. The origin of this receptor is a girl aged 2-10 years with multiple sclerosis.

The CDR3 DNA reads TGTGCCAGCAGCTATTTGCCGGGGAGGCCCCTCAATGAGCAGTTCTTC. It translates to CASSYLPGRPLNEQFF. This chain uses TRBV7-2 with TRBJ2-1; D might be TRBD2 (6 bases). Germline CDR1 SGHTA, CDR2 FQGNSA. There are 16 residues in the CDR3. V was cut by 4 bases and J by 6 bases, with 19 bases left in between.